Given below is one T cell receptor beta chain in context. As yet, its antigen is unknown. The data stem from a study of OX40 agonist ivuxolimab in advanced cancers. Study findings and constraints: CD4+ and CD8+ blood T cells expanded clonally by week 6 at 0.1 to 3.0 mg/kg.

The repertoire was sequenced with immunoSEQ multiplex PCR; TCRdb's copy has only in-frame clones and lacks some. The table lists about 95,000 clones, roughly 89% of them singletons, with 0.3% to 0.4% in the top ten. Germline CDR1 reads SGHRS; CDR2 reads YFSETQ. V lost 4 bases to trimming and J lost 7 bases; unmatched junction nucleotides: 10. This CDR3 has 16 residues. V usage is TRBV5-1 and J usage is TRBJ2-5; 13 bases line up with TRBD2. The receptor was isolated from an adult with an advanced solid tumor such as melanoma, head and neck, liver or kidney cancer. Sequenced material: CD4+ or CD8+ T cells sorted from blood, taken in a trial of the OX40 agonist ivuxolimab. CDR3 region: CASSTGLAGLRGTQYF. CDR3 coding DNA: TGCGCCAGCAGCACGGGACTAGCGGGACTTAGGGGGACCCAGTACTTC.